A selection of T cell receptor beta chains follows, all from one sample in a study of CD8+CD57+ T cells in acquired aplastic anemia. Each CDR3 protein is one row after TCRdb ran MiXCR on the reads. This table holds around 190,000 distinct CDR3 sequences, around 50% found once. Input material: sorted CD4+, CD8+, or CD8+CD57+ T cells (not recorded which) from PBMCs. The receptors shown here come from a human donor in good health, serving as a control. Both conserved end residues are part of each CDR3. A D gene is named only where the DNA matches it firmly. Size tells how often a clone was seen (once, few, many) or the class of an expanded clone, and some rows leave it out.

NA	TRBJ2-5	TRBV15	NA	TGTGCCACCAGCAGAGGGGCCCTGAAAGAGACCCAGTACTTC	CATSRGALKETQYF
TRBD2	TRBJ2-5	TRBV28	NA	TGTGCCAGCAGTTTTCCCGAAGGGAAGCGGGGGGGCGGGACCCAGTACTTC	CASSFPEGKRGGGTQYF
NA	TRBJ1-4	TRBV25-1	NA	TGTGCCAGCAGTGAAAATCCTTCGACAGGACCAAATGAAAAACTGTTTTTT	CASSENPSTGPNEKLFF
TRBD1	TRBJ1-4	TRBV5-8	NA	TGTGCCAGTTTCGGGACAGTAAATGAAAAACTGTTCTTT	CASFGTVNEKLFF
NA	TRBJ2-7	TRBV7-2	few	TGTGCCAGCAGCTTAGGGACCCATTCCTACGAGCAGTACTTC	CASSLGTHSYEQYF
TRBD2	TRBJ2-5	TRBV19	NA	TGTGCCAGTAGTATCGGGCGGGGCGGGGGAGGCGAGACCCAGTACTTC	CASSIGRGGGGETQYF
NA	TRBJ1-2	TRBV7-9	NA	TGTGCCAGCAGCTTGTCCAGGGCACACTATGGCTACACCTTC	CASSLSRAHYGYTF
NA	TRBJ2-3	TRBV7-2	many	TGTGCCAGCAGCCACACCTCTGGATCTAGCACAGATACGCAGTATTTT	CASSHTSGSSTDTQYF
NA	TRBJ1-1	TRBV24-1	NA	TGTGCCACCGGTCAGGACACTGAAGCTTTCTTT	CATGQDTEAFF
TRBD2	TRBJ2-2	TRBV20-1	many	TGCAGTGCTAGATTTAGCGGGGGCCCAAACACCGGGGAGCTGTTTTTT	CSARFSGGPNTGELFF
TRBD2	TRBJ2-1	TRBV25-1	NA	TGTGCCAGCAGTGGGAGACTAGCGGGGGTTGCCTACAATGAGCAGTTCTTC	CASSGRLAGVAYNEQFF
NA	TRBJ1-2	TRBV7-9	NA	TGTGCCAGCAGTTTAACGGTCGCGGGGTATGGCTACACCTTC	CASSLTVAGYGYTF
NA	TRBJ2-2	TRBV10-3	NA	TGTGCCATCAGTGAGAGTGGGGGGGCCCGGAACACCGGGGAGCTGTTTTTT	CAISESGGARNTGELFF
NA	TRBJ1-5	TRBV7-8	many	TGTGCCAGCAGCTTAGCAGGGCCCAGCAATCAGCCCCAGCATTTT	CASSLAGPSNQPQHF
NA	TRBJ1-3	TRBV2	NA	TGTGCCAGCAGTGAAATGGGCTCTGGAAACACCATATATTTT	CASSEMGSGNTIYF
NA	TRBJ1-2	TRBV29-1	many	TGCAGCGTTGGTGGCAGTTCTAACTATGGCTACACCTTC	CSVGGSSNYGYTF
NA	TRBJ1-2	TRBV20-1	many	TGCAGTGCTAGAGTTGTTACAGGGCTCTATGGCTACACCTTC	CSARVVTGLYGYTF
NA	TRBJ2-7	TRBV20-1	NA	TGCAGTGCTAGAGATGGATACGAGCAGTACTTC	CSARDGYEQYF
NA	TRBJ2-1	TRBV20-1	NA	TGCAGTGCTAGAGGGGGCCCGTCGCAGCAGTTCTTC	CSARGGPSQQFF
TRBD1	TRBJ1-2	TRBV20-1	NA	TGCAGTGCGTGGGTATCCGGGACAGGGACCTATGGCTACACCTTC	CSAWVSGTGTYGYTF
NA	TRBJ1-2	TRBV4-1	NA	TGCGCCAGCAGCCAAACCCCCCAGAGTTTCTATGGCTACACCTTC	CASSQTPQSFYGYTF
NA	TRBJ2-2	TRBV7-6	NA	TGTGCCAGCAGCTTAGCGGTGGGGGAGAGGACCACCGGGGAGCTGTTTTTT	CASSLAVGERTTGELFF
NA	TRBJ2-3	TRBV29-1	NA	TGCAGCGTTGAAGATATGACGGGAGCAGATACGCAGTATTTT	CSVEDMTGADTQYF
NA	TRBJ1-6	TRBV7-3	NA	TGTGCCAGCAGCTTAACGGGGGGCGGTTCACCCCTCCACTTT	CASSLTGGGSPLHF
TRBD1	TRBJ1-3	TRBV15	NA	TGTGCCACCAGCCGGGACAGGGAACGGTACACCATATATTTT	CATSRDRERYTIYF
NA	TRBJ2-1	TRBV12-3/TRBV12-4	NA	TGTGCCAGCAGCCCTGGACTGGGAGGGCAGTTCTTC	CASSPGLGGQFF
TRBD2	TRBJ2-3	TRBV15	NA	TGTGCCACCAGCAGGAGCGGGGGCACAGATACGCAGTATTTT	CATSRSGGTDTQYF
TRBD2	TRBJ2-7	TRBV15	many	TGTGCCACCAGCAGAGAAACGGGACTAGCCTACGAGCAGTACTTC	CATSRETGLAYEQYF
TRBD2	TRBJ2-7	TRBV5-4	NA	TGTGCCAGCAGCCAGTCTAGCGGGGGGGCTTTTGAGCAGTACTTC	CASSQSSGGAFEQYF
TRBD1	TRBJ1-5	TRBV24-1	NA	TGTGCCAGCAGTGAAGGAACAGGGGCTGGGAACAATCAGCCCCAGCATTTT	CASSEGTGAGNNQPQHF
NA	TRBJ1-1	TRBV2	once	TGTGCCGGCTCAACAGATATGAACACTGAAGCTTTCTTT	CAGSTDMNTEAFF
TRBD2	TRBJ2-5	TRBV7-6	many	TGTGCCAGCAGCCGCGTAGCGGGGCCCTCGGAGACCCAGTACTTC	CASSRVAGPSETQYF
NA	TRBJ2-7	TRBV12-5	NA	TGTGCTAGTGGTTTTGGGTACGAGCAGTACTTC	CASGFGYEQYF
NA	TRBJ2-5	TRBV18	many	TGTGCCAGCTCACCGGCTGAAGAGACCCAGTACTTC	CASSPAEETQYF